The sequence of this TCR beta chain was determined in a study of shared clonotypes between healthy human individuals. About the study: A couple of women and three men aged 18 to 49 served as donors.

Findings of the study overall: Richness estimates generally favored naive over memory subsets. Expectations were that clonotype sharing among donors would be affected by sequencing depth.

Trimming stripped 0 bases from V and 8 bases from J, with 8 bases between. Per germline, CDR1 LNHNV and CDR2 YYDKDF (reference sequence). This CDR3 region has 13 residues. Some clones are missing from TCRdb's copy, which holds only in-frame ones; the method was immunoSEQ multiplex PCR. The sample consists of roughly 850,000 clones, about 96% of them appearing once. Worth noting for this clone: Its antigen is not identified.

In the naive CD8 group, cells lacked CD45RO and were positively selected for CCR7, so terminally differentiated effector memory CD45RA+ cells were left out. Nashville, Tennessee was home to all donors, each a Caucasian adult. Specimen: naive CD8+ T cells sorted from blood. The sequence derives from a man aged 25 to 40 in good health. The rearrangement uses TRBV15 and TRBJ1-3; D not certain. The CDR3 reads CATSREPRDTIYF. CDR3 bases: TGTGCCACCAGCAGAGAGCCACGAGACACCATATATTTT.